Following are 20 T cell receptor beta chains from one sample sequenced in a study of shared clonotypes between healthy human individuals. Only in-frame clones appear in the TCRdb table, and some are missing; sequencing was by immunoSEQ multiplex PCR. The profile shows about 2 million clones, roughly 94% of them singletons. CD45RO-negative CD8 cells positively selected for CCR7 made up the naive population, which excluded terminally differentiated effector memory CD45RA+ cells. Sequenced sample: naive CD8+ T cells sorted from blood. The receptor set was obtained from a man between 18 and 29 years old in good health.

Comment on this clone: Different DNA sequences within this sample yield the same CDR3. The chain is built from TRBV4-1 and TRBJ2-7; D unclear. From germline, CDR1 is MGHRA and CDR2 YSYEKL. Trimming removed 1 base at V and 2 bases at J, with 6 bases between. The CDR3 length is 13 residues. DNA of the CDR3: TGCGCCAGCAGCCAAGCTGGGACCTACGAGCAGTACTTC. Its translation is CASSQAGTYEQYF.

The chain recombines TRBV7-9 with TRBJ2-1, with 7 bases identical to TRBD1. CDR3 size: 12 residues. The V gene's germline CDR1 is SEHNR and CDR2 FQNEAQ (reference sequence). V gave up 5 bases and J gave up 7 bases; unmatched junction bases: 2. The CDR3 DNA reads TGTGCCAGCAGCACAGGGGCAAATGAGCAGTTCTTC. Its protein product is CASSTGANEQFF.

In this sample, this clone turned up once. The V and J genes are TRBV19 and TRBJ2-1; 7 nucleotides agree with TRBD2. With V trimmed by 6 bases and J by 2 bases, 10 bases remained unmatched. This CDR3 contains 16 residues. In germline, CDR1 is LNHDA, CDR2 SQIVND (reference sequence). CDR3 nucleotides: TGTGCCAGTAGCCTTGTGGCTAGCGGCCCCTACAATGAGCAGTTCTTC. As protein: CASSLVASGPYNEQFF.

The chain links TRBV6-1 to TRBJ1-2, with D possibly TRBD1 on 6 matching bases. There are 13 residues in the CDR3. V was clipped by 2 bases and J by 14 bases, with 18 bases between them. CDR1 MNHNS and CDR2 SASEGT come from the germline V gene. CDR3 amino acids: CASSERGSLPETF. The CDR3 DNA is TGTGCCAGCAGTGAAAGGGGGTCACTCCCAGAGACCTTC.

This chain connects TRBV13 to TRBJ2-4; D tentatively fits TRBD1 or TRBD2 (5 bases each). This CDR3 region has 14 residues. Trimming left V 3 bases short and J 3 bases short, with 9 bases between. Looked up from germline, CDR1 is PRHDT and CDR2 is FYEKMQ (reference sequence). As DNA, the CDR3 is TGTGCCAGCAGCTTCGGGACGGACAAAAACATTCAGTACTTC. This sequence encodes CASSFGTDKNIQYF.

Turning to this clone: Other DNA sequences from this sample encode an identical CDR3 as well. The rearrangement joins TRBV7-8 to TRBJ2-7; 12 positions agree with TRBD2. The V segment lost 1 base and the J segment 4 bases; nucleotides outside the gene matches: 2. This CDR3 comprises 15 residues. The V gene's germline CDR1 is SGHVS and CDR2 FQNEAQ. The CDR3 spells CASSLGLAGGYEQYF. DNA of the CDR3: TGTGCCAGCAGCTTAGGGCTAGCGGGAGGGTACGAGCAGTACTTC.

The chain couples TRBV30 to TRBJ1-5; D gene ambiguous. Germline CDR1 is GTSNPN and CDR2 is SVGIG (reference sequence). The CDR3 is made up of 13 amino acids. Trimming left V 5 bases short and J 6 bases short, with 14 bases between. CDR3 DNA sequence: TGTGCCTGGGCCACAACGTGGGGTCAGCCCCAGCATTTT. This codes for CAWATTWGQPQHF.

The chain carries TRBV29-1 and TRBJ1-3; D is unclear. Trimming took off 1 base at V and 0 bases at J, with 13 bases between the two ends. This CDR3 comprises 16 residues. Germline CDR1 and CDR2: SQVTM and ANQGSEA. In nucleotides, the CDR3 is TGCAGCGTTGAAGGGAATGAAGGGTGCTCTGGAAACACCATATATTTT. Translated, it gives CSVEGNEGCSGNTIYF.

The rearrangement uses TRBV19 and TRBJ1-5, with a weak D call TRBD1 (5 bases). V was pared by 5 bases and J by 4 bases, with 15 bases between. This CDR3 has 15 amino acids. CDR1 and CDR2 from the germline V gene are LNHDA and SQIVND (reference sequence). The CDR3 spells CASSWWDLGNQPQHF. CDR3 DNA sequence: TGTGCCAGTAGTTGGTGGGACCTGGGGAATCAGCCCCAGCATTTT.

This chain joins TRBV9 and TRBJ2-3; 9 bases match TRBD2. Looked up from germline, CDR1 is SGDLS and CDR2 is YYNGEE. The CDR3 is 18 residues long. V lost 4 bases, J lost 3 bases, and 15 bases stayed unmatched. The DNA for the CDR3 is TGTGCCAGCAGCCCGGCGGCGGGGGGGATGGTAGATACAGATACGCAGTATTTT. It translates to CASSPAAGGMVDTDTQYF.

This chain connects TRBV13 to TRBJ1-3, with unresolved D. The CDR3 covers 15 residues. CDR1 is PRHDT, CDR2 FYEKMQ, per germline (reference sequence). The V and J ends lost 5 bases and 0 bases respectively, with 11 bases between them. This chain's CDR3 is CASSPEGLSGNTIYF. CDR3 DNA sequence: TGTGCCAGCAGCCCAGAGGGCCTCTCTGGAAACACCATATATTTT.

V gene TRBV2 combines with J gene TRBJ2-3; tentatively, D is TRBD2 (5 bases). The CDR3 runs 14 residues. Trimming stripped 9 bases from V and 0 bases from J, with 13 bases between. Germline CDR1 and CDR2: SNHLY and FYNNEI. The CDR3 region has the DNA TGTGCCAGTTTAGCGCGAACTAGCACAGATACGCAGTATTTT. Translated: CASLARTSTDTQYF.

Notes on this clone: The same CDR3 can be traced to other DNA sequences in this sample. The rearrangement joins TRBV7-9 to TRBJ2-5; no definite D call. CDR3 length equals 14 residues. V was trimmed by 2 bases and J by 2 bases, leaving 9 bases between them. Germline V gives CDR1 SEHNR, CDR2 FQNEAQ (reference sequence). In nucleotides, the CDR3 is TGTGCCAGCAGCTTAAGCTGGGGACAAGAGACCCAGTACTTC. Its translation: CASSLSWGQETQYF. The whole variable domain, remainder taken from reference TRBV7-9 and TRBJ2-5, is DTGVSQNPRHKITKRGQNVTFRCDPISEHNRLYWYRQTLGQGPEFLTYFQNEAQLEKSRLLSDRFSAERPKGSFSTLEIQRTEQGDSAMYLCASSLSWGQETQYFGPGTRLLVL.

The V and J genes are TRBV30 and TRBJ1-5; unclear D gene. The CDR3 totals 12 residues. Trimming cost V 1 base and J 2 bases, with 3 bases left between them. CDR1 is GTSNPN, CDR2 SVGIG, per germline (reference sequence). The CDR3 reads CAWSEGNQPQHF. CDR3 bases: TGTGCCTGGAGTGAGGGCAATCAGCCCCAGCATTTT.

The count of this clone is one. This rearrangement joins TRBV7-9 to TRBJ2-2; maybe TRBD1 (5 bases). The germline CDR1 and CDR2 sequences are SEHNR and FQNEAQ (reference sequence). V was trimmed by 4 bases and J by 6 bases, leaving 12 bases between them. This CDR3 contains 14 residues. The CDR3 here is CASSSGDSAGELFF. The CDR3 bases are TGTGCCAGCAGCTCGGGCGACAGCGCCGGGGAGCTGTTTTTT. The variable domain in full, with the rest retrieved from reference TRBV7-9 and TRBJ2-2, is DTGVSQNPRHKITKRGQNVTFRCDPISEHNRLYWYRQTLGQGPEFLTYFQNEAQLEKSRLLSDRFSAERPKGSFSTLEIQRTEQGDSAMYLCASSSGDSAGELFFGEGSRLTVL.

The V gene is TRBV29-1, the J gene TRBJ2-5, with D uncertain. V lost 5 bases, J lost 5 bases, and 15 bases lay in between. Germline CDR1 is SQVTM and CDR2 is ANQGSEA. The CDR3 totals 13 residues. The CDR3 DNA is TGCAGCGTTCCCCCCCTAGGTGGGGAGACCCAGTACTTC. This translates into CSVPPLGGETQYF.

As to this clone: The sample holds other DNA sequences that translate to the same CDR3. The chain carries TRBV7-6 and TRBJ2-7; 14 positions match TRBD2. Trimming took 5 bases from V and 3 from J; bases not matched to a gene: 3. The CDR3 extends over 15 amino acids. CDR1 is SGHVS, CDR2 FNYEAQ, per germline. CDR3 in amino acids: CASSPGLAGGYEQYF. In nucleotides, the CDR3 is TGTGCCAGCAGCCCCGGACTAGCGGGAGGCTACGAGCAGTACTTC.

The chain combines TRBV7-2 with TRBJ1-2; D ambiguous. The germline V and J ends were trimmed by 1 base and 2 bases, with 11 bases remaining between them. CDR1 and CDR2 from the germline V gene are SGHTA and FQGNSA. CDR3 length: 15 amino acids. CDR3 DNA sequence: TGTGCCAGCAGCTTAGAAGTGGGCGTAAACTATGGCTACACCTTC. It specifies CASSLEVGVNYGYTF. Combining the CDR3 with reference TRBV7-2 and TRBJ1-2 gives the whole variable domain GAGVSQSPSNKVTEKGKDVELRCDPISGHTALYWYRQSLGQGLEFLIYFQGNSAPDKSGLPSDRFSAERTGGSVSTLTIQRTQQEDSAVYLCASSLEVGVNYGYTFGSGTRLTVV.

V is TRBV27 and J is TRBJ2-1; 9 nucleotides align to TRBD2. Germline-derived CDR1 and CDR2 are MNHEY and SMNVEV (reference sequence). Germline trimming cut 5 bases from V and 5 bases from J; bases unmatched to any gene: 7. CDR3 length equals 15 residues. CDR3 in DNA: TGTGCCAGCAGTAGTCCCCTAGCGGGGCACAATGAGCAGTTCTTC. Its protein is CASSSPLAGHNEQFF.

V gene TRBV4-1 combines with J gene TRBJ1-1; D gene unclear. The CDR3 is 15 amino acids. The V and J ends lost 2 bases and 7 bases respectively, with 17 bases between them. CDR1 is MGHRA and CDR2 is YSYEKL in the germline V gene. The CDR3 region is CASSQTETRANEAFF. The CDR3 nucleotides read TGCGCCAGCAGCCAAACCGAGACAAGAGCAAATGAAGCTTTCTTT.